This record concerns one TCR beta chain sequence. The data stem from a study of blood T cell repertoires in COVID-19. This CDR3 has 13 amino acids. CDR1 SGHTA and CDR2 FQGNSA come from the germline V gene. J lost 5 bases, V lost 2 bases, and 2 bases had no gene match. In the source study's methods: Quantification of nucleated cells was approximated via reference gene primer amplification. Using immunoSEQ multiplex PCR, the repertoire was profiled, and TCRdb retains in-frame clones only, with some absent. V and J calls and clone size are those listed in that table; D and trimming were worked out from the DNA. The table has about 360,000 clones, 86% seen once.

The sample taken for sequencing was peripheral blood. The V gene is TRBV7-2, the J gene TRBJ2-5, with 7 bases lining up with TRBD2. This TCR was recovered from a woman aged 55-75 years with COVID-19, enrolled during active disease. The CDR3 region is CASSLTLAETQYF. For the CDR3, the DNA is TGTGCCAGCAGCTTAACACTAGCGGAGACCCAGTACTTC.